The clone carrying this T cell receptor (beta chain) was observed once. Its matching antigen is unknown. This entry is derived from a study of T cells after posttransplantation cyclophosphamide. The assay was immunoSEQ multiplex PCR, and TCRdb's table has in-frame clones only and misses some. The table includes about 9,200 clones, 80% to 90% detected once. Notes on the study in general: After PTCy, TRB diversity resembled that of CNI/methotrexate controls. Tissue-infiltrating T cells from skin or gut overlapped little with blood T cells.

Trimming took off 2 bases at V and 1 base at J, with 12 bases between the two ends. Per the germline V gene, CDR1 is GTSNPN and CDR2 is SVGIG (reference sequence). The CDR3 sequence is 14 residues long. Input material: memory CD4+ T cells sorted from PBMCs. The sequence was collected from a woman aged 55-75 years in good health, CMV-negative, and a related stem cell transplant donor. The chain couples TRBV30 to TRBJ2-7; a weak D match, TRBD1 (6 bases). CDR3 loop: CAWSLQGSSYEQYF. CDR3 nucleotide sequence: TGTGCCTGGAGTTTACAGGGAAGTTCCTACGAGCAGTACTTC.